The next 7 T cell receptor beta chains were all read from a single sample in a study of cytomegalovirus exposure and HLA in healthy donors. Primers for the PCR totalled 60 Vbeta and 13 Jbeta. Sequenced by immunoSEQ multiplex PCR; TCRdb stores in-frame clones only, minus some. The data hold 64,000 or so clones, with 85% observed a single time. The sample taken for sequencing was PBMCs. Every receptor here comes from a female donor in good health and CMV-seronegative.

V and J are TRBV7-8 and TRBJ2-5, with 7 bases matching TRBD1. The DNA end lines up better with TRBJ2-7; the J call may be wrong. Looked up from germline, CDR1 is SGHVS and CDR2 is FQNEAQ. CDR3 length: 16 amino acids. DNA for the CDR3: TGTGCCAGCAGCCTCGCCTCGGGGACAGTAGTATACGAGCAGTACTTC. Amino acid sequence: CASSLASGTVVYEQYF.

In its sample, this clone was seen a few times. The chain is built from TRBV7-9 and TRBJ2-1, with TRBD1 matching over 8 bases. The V gene's germline CDR1 is SEHNR and CDR2 FQNEAQ (reference sequence). Trimming removed 5 bases from V and 5 bases from J; junction bases left unmatched: 5. The length of the CDR3 is 14 residues. The CDR3 loop is CASSRTGYNNEQFF. The DNA for the CDR3 is TGTGCCAGCAGCCGGACAGGGTATAACAATGAGCAGTTCTTC.

The chain links TRBV9 to TRBJ1-1, with D unresolved. CDR3 length: 14 amino acids. Deletions cut 7 bases from V and 6 bases from J, with 19 bases between. Germline V gene lookup returns CDR1 SGDLS and CDR2 YYNGEE. The CDR3 region has the DNA TGTGCCAGCTCCCCTGTGCGGATTAGGTCTGAAGCTTTCTTT. It specifies CASSPVRIRSEAFF.

The gene calls are TRBV6-1 and TRBJ2-5; D uncertain. The V and J ends lost 6 bases and 8 bases respectively, with 16 bases between them. In germline, CDR1 is MNHNS, CDR2 SASEGT. There are 13 residues in the CDR3. The CDR3 sequence is CASSERIDSTQYF. CDR3 in DNA: TGTGCCAGCAGCGAAAGAATTGATAGCACCCAGTACTTC.

This chain joins TRBV4-1 and TRBJ1-1; TRBD1 matches at 8 bases. V lost 1 base to trimming and J lost 10 bases; unmatched junction nucleotides: 8. Germline V gene sequence: CDR1 MGHRA, CDR2 YSYEKL. This CDR3 is 14 amino acids long. CDR3 protein: CASSQAMQGARAFF. The CDR3 DNA follows: TGCGCCAGCAGCCAAGCAATGCAGGGGGCGCGAGCTTTCTTT.

The rearrangement joins TRBV9 to TRBJ2-7; 11 bases fit TRBD2. CDR3 length: 16 residues. CDR1 and CDR2 from the germline V gene are SGDLS and YYNGEE. V lost 0 bases and J lost 6; bases outside the gene matches: 8. CDR3 nucleotides: TGTGCCAGCAGCGTAGCAGATGGGACTAGCGGTCGCGAGCAGTACTTC. Protein sequence: CASSVADGTSGREQYF.

This clone was picked up one time. The genes are TRBV5-8 and TRBJ2-7, with a weak D call TRBD2 (6 bases). The CDR3 length is 15 residues. Germline V CDR1 and CDR2: SGHTS, YDEGEE. V lost 2 bases and J 4 bases, leaving 16 bases between the germline ends. CDR3 nucleotide sequence: TGTGCCAGCAGCTTAGGGCGGGGAGGAGGTTACGAGCAGTACTTC. Translated: CASSLGRGGGYEQYF. The complete variable domain, with remaining parts taken from reference TRBV5-8 and TRBJ2-7, reads EAGVTQSPTHLIKTRGQQATLRCSPISGHTSVYWYQQALGLGLQFLLWYDEGEERNRGNFPPRFSGRQFPNYSSELNVNALELEDSALYLCASSLGRGGGYEQYFGPGTRLTVT.